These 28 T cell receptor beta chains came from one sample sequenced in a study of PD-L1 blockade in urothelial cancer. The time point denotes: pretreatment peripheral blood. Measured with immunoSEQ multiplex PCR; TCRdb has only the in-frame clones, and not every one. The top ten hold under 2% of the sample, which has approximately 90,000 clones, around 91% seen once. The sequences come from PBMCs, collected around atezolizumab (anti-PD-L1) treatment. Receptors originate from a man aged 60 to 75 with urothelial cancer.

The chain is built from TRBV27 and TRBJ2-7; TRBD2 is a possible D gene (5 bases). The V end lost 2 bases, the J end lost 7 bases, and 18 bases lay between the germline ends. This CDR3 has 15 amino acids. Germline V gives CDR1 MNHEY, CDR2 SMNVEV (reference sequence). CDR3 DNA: TGTGCCAGCAGTTTAAGACGAGGGAGCCCTGGAGAGCAGTACTTC. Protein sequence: CASSLRRGSPGEQYF.

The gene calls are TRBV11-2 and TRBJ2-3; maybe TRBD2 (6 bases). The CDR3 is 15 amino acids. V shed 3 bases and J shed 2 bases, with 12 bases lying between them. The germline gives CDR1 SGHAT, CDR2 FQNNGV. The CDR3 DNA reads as TGTGCCAGCAGCTTGGGGGGAGGCACCACAGATACGCAGTATTTT. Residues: CASSLGGGTTDTQYF.

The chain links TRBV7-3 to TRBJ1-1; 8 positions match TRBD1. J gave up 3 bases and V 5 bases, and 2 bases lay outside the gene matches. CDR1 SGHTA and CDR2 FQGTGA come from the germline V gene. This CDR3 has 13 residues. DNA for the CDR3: TGTGCCAGCAGCGCGACAGGGGACACTGAAGCTTTCTTT. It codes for CASSATGDTEAFF.

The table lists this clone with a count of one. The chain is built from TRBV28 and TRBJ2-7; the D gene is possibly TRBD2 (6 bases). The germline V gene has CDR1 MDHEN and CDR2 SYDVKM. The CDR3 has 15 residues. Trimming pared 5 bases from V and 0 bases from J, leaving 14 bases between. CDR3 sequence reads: CASSLPGTPSYEQYF. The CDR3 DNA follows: TGTGCCAGCAGTCTCCCCGGGACTCCCTCCTACGAGCAGTACTTC.

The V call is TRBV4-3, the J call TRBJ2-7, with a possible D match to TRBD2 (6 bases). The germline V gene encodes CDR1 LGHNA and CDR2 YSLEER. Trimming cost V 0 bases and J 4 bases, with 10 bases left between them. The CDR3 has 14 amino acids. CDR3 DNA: TGCGCCAGCAGCCAAGATGGAGGGAGGTACGAGCAGTACTTC. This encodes CASSQDGGRYEQYF.

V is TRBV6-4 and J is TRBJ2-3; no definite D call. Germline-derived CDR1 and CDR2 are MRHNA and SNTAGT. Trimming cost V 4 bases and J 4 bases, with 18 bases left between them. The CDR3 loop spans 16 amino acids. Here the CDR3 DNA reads TGTGCCAGCAGTGGCCCACAGTATTCGTTTTCAGATACGCAGTATTTT. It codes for CASSGPQYSFSDTQYF.

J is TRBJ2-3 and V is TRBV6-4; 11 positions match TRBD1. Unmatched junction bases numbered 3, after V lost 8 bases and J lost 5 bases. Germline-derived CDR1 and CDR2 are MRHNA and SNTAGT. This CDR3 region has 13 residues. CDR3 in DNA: TGTGCCAGCGGACAGGGGGCGGGAGATACGCAGTATTTT. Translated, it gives CASGQGAGDTQYF.

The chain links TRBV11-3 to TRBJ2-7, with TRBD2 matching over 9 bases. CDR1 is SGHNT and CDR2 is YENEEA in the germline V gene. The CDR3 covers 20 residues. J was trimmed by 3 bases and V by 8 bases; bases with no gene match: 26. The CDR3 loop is CASPLRGERLADGRIYEQYF. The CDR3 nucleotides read TGTGCCAGCCCGTTAAGGGGCGAAAGACTAGCGGACGGTCGAATCTACGAGCAGTACTTC. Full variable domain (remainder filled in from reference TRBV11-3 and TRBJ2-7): EAGVVQSPRYKIIEKKQPVAFWCNPISGHNTLYWYLQNLGQGPELLIRYENEEAVDDSQLPKDRFSAERLKGVDSTLKIQPAELGDSAVYLCASPLRGERLADGRIYEQYFGPGTRLTVT.

CDR3 DNA: TGTGCCAGTACTGGAGGGGGCCCTTACTATGGCTACACCTTC. Translation: CASTGGGPYYGYTF. V usage is TRBV19 and J usage is TRBJ1-2; 7 bases map to TRBD1. The germline CDR1 and CDR2 sequences are LNHDA and SQIVND (reference sequence). After removal of 7 bases from V and 3 bases from J, the junction contained 8 bases not matched to a gene. This CDR3 is built from 14 residues.

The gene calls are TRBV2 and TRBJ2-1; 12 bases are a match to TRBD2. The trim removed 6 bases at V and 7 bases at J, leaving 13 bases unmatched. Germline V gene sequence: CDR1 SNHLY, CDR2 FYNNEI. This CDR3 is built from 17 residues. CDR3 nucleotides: TGTGCCAGCAGAAAACAACAGACTAGCGGGAGTAAGAATGAGCAGTTCTTC. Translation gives CASRKQQTSGSKNEQFF.

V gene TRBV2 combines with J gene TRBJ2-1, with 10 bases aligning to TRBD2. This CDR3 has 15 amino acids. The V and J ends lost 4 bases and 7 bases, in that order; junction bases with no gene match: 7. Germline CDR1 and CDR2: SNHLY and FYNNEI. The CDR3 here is CASSGTSGFLNEQFF. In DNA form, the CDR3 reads TGTGCCAGCAGTGGGACTAGCGGATTCCTTAATGAGCAGTTCTTC.

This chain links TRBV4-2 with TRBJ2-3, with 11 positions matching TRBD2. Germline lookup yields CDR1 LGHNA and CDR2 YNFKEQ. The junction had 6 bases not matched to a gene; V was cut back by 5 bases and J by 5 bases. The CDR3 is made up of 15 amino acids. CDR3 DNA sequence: TGTGCCAGCAGCACGGGACTAGCGGTTTTAGATACGCAGTATTTT. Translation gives CASSTGLAVLDTQYF.

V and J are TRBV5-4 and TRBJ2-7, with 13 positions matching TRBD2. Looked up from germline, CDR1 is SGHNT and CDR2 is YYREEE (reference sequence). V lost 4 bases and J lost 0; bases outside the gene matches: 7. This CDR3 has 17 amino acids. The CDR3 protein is CASSPGTSGASSYEQYF. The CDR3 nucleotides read TGTGCCAGCAGCCCAGGGACTAGCGGGGCTAGCTCCTACGAGCAGTACTTC. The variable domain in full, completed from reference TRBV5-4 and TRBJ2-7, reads ETGVTQSPTHLIKTRGQQVTLRCSSQSGHNTVSWYQQALGQGPQFIFQYYREEENGRGNFPPRFSGLQFPNYSSELNVNALELDDSALYLCASSPGTSGASSYEQYFGPGTRLTVT.

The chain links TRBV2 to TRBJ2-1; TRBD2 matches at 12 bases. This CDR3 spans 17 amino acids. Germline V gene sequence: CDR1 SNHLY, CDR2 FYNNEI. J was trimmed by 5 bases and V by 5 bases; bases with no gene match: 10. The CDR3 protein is CASSPVRLAGVHNEQFF. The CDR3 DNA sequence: TGTGCCAGCAGTCCGGTCCGACTAGCGGGAGTTCACAATGAGCAGTTCTTC.

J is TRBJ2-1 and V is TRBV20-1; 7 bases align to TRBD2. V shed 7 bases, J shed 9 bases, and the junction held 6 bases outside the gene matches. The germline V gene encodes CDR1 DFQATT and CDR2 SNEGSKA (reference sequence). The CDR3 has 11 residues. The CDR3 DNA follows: TGCAGTGGACTACGGGGGGTTGAGCAGTTCTTC. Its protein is CSGLRGVEQFF.

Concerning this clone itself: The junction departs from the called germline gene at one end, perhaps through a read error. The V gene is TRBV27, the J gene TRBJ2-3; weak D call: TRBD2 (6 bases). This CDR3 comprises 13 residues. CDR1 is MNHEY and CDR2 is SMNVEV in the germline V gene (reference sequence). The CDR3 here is CASRLWGEDTQYF. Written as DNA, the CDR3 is TGTGCCAGCAGATTATGGGGGGAGGATACGCAGTATTTT.

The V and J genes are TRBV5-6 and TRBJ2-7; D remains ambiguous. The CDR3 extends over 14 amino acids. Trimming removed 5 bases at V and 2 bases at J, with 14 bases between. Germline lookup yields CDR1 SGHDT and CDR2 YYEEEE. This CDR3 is CASSLLLTAYEQYF. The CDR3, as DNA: TGTGCCAGCAGTTTACTACTCACCGCCTACGAGCAGTACTTC.

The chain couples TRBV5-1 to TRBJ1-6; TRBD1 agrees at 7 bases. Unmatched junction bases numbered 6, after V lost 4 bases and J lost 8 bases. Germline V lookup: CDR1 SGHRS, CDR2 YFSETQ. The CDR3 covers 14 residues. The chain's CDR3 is CASSGGTVDSPLHF. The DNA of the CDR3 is TGCGCCAGCAGCGGAGGGACAGTAGATTCACCCCTCCACTTT.

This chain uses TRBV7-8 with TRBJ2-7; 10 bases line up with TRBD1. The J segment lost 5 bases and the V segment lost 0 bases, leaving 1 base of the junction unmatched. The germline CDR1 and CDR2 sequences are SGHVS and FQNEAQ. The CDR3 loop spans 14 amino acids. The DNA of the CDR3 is TGTGCCAGCAGCTTAGCGGACAGGGGGAACGAGCAGTACTTC. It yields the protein CASSLADRGNEQYF.

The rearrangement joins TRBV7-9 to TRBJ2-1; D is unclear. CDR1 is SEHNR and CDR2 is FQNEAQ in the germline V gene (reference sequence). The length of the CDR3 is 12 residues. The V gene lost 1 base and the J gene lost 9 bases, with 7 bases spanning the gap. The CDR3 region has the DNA TGTGCCAGCAGCTTAGAGACAATTGAGCAGTTCTTC. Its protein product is CASSLETIEQFF.

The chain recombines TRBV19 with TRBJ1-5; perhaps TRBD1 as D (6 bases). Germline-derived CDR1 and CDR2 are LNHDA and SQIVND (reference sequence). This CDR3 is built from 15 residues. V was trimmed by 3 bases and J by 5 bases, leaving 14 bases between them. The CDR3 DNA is TGTGCCAGTAGTATGGAGCCACAGGGACATCAGCCCCAGCATTTT. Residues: CASSMEPQGHQPQHF.

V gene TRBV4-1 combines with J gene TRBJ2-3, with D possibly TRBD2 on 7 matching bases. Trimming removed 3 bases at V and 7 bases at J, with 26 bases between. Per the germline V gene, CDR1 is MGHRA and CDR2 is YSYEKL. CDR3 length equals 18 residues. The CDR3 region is CASSQDAIAGGGPYTQYF. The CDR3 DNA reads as TGCGCCAGCAGCCAGGACGCTATAGCTGGGGGGGGGCCGTATACGCAGTATTTT.

CDR3 protein: CASGGPWPYF. For the CDR3, the DNA is TGTGCCAGTGGAGGGCCCTGGCCGTATTTT. The chain combines TRBV7-9 with TRBJ2-3, with D possibly matching TRBD2 (6 bases). Germline CDR1 and CDR2: SEHNR and FQNEAQ (reference sequence). The CDR3 is 10 residues long. The V end lost 9 bases, the J end lost 14 bases, and 15 bases lay between the germline ends.

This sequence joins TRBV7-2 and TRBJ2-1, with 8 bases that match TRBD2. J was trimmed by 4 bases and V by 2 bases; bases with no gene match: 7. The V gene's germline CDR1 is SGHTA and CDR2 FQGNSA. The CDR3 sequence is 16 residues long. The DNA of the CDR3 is TGTGCCAGCAGCTTAACGTCGGGAGGGATGTACAATGAGCAGTTCTTC. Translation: CASSLTSGGMYNEQFF.

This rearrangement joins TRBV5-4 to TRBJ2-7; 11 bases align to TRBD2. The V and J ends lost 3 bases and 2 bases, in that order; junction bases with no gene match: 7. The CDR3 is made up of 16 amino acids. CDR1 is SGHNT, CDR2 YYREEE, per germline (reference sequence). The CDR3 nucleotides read TGTGCCAGCAGCTCCACTCCTAGCGGGGGGCCCTACGAGCAGTACTTC. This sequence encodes CASSSTPSGGPYEQYF. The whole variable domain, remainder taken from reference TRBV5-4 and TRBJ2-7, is ETGVTQSPTHLIKTRGQQVTLRCSSQSGHNTVSWYQQALGQGPQFIFQYYREEENGRGNFPPRFSGLQFPNYSSELNVNALELDDSALYLCASSSTPSGGPYEQYFGPGTRLTVT.

The CDR3 loop reads CASSLSGTGGSYGYTF. CDR3 nucleotide sequence: TGTGCCAGCAGCTTATCTGGGACAGGGGGTAGCTATGGCTACACCTTC. V gene TRBV7-3 combines with J gene TRBJ1-2; 11 bases match TRBD1. V lost 2 bases and J lost 4; bases outside the gene matches: 6. The V gene's germline CDR1 is SGHTA and CDR2 FQGTGA. The length of the CDR3 is 16 residues.

CDR3 region: CASREQGISYEQYF. CDR3 coding DNA: TGTGCCAGCAGGGAACAGGGGATCTCCTACGAGCAGTACTTC. The chain recombines TRBV28 with TRBJ2-7; 7 positions match TRBD1. This CDR3 is built from 14 residues. Germline assignment: CDR1 MDHEN and CDR2 SYDVKM. Trimming took 6 bases from V and 0 from J; bases not matched to a gene: 5.

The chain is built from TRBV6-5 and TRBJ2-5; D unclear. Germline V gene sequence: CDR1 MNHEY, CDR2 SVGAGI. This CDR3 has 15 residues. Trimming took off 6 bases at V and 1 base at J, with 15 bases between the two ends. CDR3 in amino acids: CASSRPTGSQETQYF. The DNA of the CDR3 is TGTGCCAGCAGCCGACCGACTGGCTCCCAAGAGACCCAGTACTTC.